Below, 21 T cell receptor beta chains from the same sample are listed, as sequenced in a study of CD8+ T cells in alopecia areata listed by TCRdb under 2018. To prepare the library, the immunoSEQ multiplex PCR assay was applied. RNA was extracted from all samples and reverse transcribed into cDNA, which served as template for TCR sequencing. Entries here come from immuneACCESS through TCRdb and include only in-frame sequences with V and J called. Some clones fail to appear in such tables; in the studies checked, an unresolved V gene covers under half of the shortfall, and the cause of the remainder is unknown. The sample has 200,000 to 250,000 clones on record, 55% to 70% of them singletons. 4% to 4.5% of the sample goes to the ten largest clones. This specimen's time point label, per the study, means: roughly 27 days on oral tofacitinib. This specimen's treatment or condition label, interpreted: oral pan-JAK inhibitor, 5-10 mg twice daily.

Sequenced here: CD4+ T cells sorted from blood, sampled at week 4, from a patient treated with tofacitinib. The receptor source for this set is a human donor with alopecia areata.

Written as DNA, the CDR3 is TGTGCCAGCAGCTTGGGGTTAGCGGATCCTTACGAGCAGTACTTC. This encodes CASSLGLADPYEQYF. V gene TRBV5-6 combines with J gene TRBJ2-7; maybe TRBD2 (6 bases). The V gene's germline CDR1 is SGHDT and CDR2 YYEEEE. The CDR3 runs 15 residues. V gave up 0 bases and J gave up 4 bases, with 14 bases separating them.

This chain connects TRBV6-6 to TRBJ1-1, with 7 bases lining up with TRBD1. The CDR3 runs 16 residues. Germline assignment: CDR1 MNHNY and CDR2 SVGAGI (reference sequence). Trimming took 2 bases from V and 7 from J; bases not matched to a gene: 13. The CDR3 sequence is CASSYDDRAGKGEAFF. In nucleotides, the CDR3 is TGTGCCAGCAGTTACGATGACAGGGCAGGGAAGGGTGAAGCTTTCTTT.

The chain uses TRBV29-1 and TRBJ2-4, with D unresolved. Between the trimmed V and J ends, which lost 4 bases and 0 bases, there was a span of 10 bases. This CDR3 is built from 14 residues. Germline CDR1 reads SQVTM; CDR2 reads ANQGSEA. CDR3 DNA: TGCAGCGTTGGTCTACGGCTAGCCAAAAACATTCAGTACTTC. This encodes CSVGLRLAKNIQYF.

The chain joins TRBV30 to TRBJ1-2; tentative D call: TRBD1 (6 bases). Germline V gene lookup returns CDR1 GTSNPN and CDR2 SVGIG (reference sequence). This CDR3 spans 13 amino acids. Trimming shortened V by 0 bases and J by 7 bases, and 12 bases separated the two germline ends. CDR3 sequence reads: CAWSVYQGSGYTF. The CDR3, as DNA: TGTGCCTGGAGTGTATATCAGGGGTCTGGCTACACCTTC.

The table lists this clone with a few counts. The genes are TRBV29-1 and TRBJ1-2; no definite D call. CDR3 length: 13 residues. V lost 3 bases and J 1 base, leaving 9 bases between the germline ends. Germline lookup yields CDR1 SQVTM and CDR2 ANQGSEA. CDR3 DNA sequence: TGCAGCGTTGAGGGGATAGTTAACTATGGCTACACCTTC. Residues: CSVEGIVNYGYTF.

V gene TRBV4-2 combines with J gene TRBJ2-3, with unresolved D. The CDR3 length is 13 residues. Looked up from germline, CDR1 is LGHNA and CDR2 is YNFKEQ. The germline V and J ends were trimmed by 0 bases and 4 bases, with 5 bases remaining between them. The CDR3 region is CASSQDTPDTQYF. CDR3 nucleotide sequence: TGTGCCAGCAGCCAAGATACGCCAGATACGCAGTATTTT.

The chain carries TRBV7-2 and TRBJ2-3; D remains unclear. The germline gives CDR1 SGHTA, CDR2 FQGNSA. V was shortened by 2 bases and J by 4 bases, with 4 bases between the two germline ends. The CDR3 has 12 residues. The DNA for the CDR3 is TGTGCCAGCAGCTTATCGTCAGATACGCAGTATTTT. Translating it yields CASSLSSDTQYF.

The CDR3 here is CAWIPAGNTIYF. In DNA, the CDR3 is TGTGCCTGGATTCCGGCTGGAAACACCATATATTTT. This sequence joins TRBV30 and TRBJ1-3; D remains ambiguous. Germline CDR1 GTSNPN, CDR2 SVGIG (reference sequence). This CDR3 region has 12 residues. Between the trimmed V and J ends, which lost 4 bases and 2 bases, there was a span of 6 bases. The variable domain in full, completed from reference TRBV30 and TRBJ1-3, reads SQTIHQWPATLVQPVGSPLSLECTVEGTSNPNLYWYRQAAGRGLQLLFYSVGIGQISSEVPQNLSASRPQDRQFILSSKKLLLSDSGFYLCAWIPAGNTIYFGEGSWLTVV.

V gene TRBV4-1 combines with J gene TRBJ2-7, with 7 bases lining up with TRBD1. Germline CDR1 is MGHRA and CDR2 is YSYEKL. J lost 2 bases, V lost 4 bases, and 8 bases had no gene match. The CDR3 runs to 15 residues. The CDR3 DNA follows: TGCGCCAGCAGCCCCCACAGGGGCCAAACCTACGAGCAGTACTTC. This sequence encodes CASSPHRGQTYEQYF.

V is TRBV7-2 and J is TRBJ2-4; no reliable D call. The germline gives CDR1 SGHTA, CDR2 FQGNSA. The CDR3 totals 13 residues. With 4 bases removed from V and 5 bases from J, the gap between germline ends came to 9 bases. The CDR3 protein is CASSSSRQNIQYF. Here the CDR3 DNA reads TGTGCCAGCAGCTCATCTAGACAAAACATTCAGTACTTC.

CDR3 protein: CASSEAAQGPNTGELFF. The CDR3, as DNA: TGTGCCAGCAGTGAAGCGGCCCAGGGACCGAACACCGGGGAGCTGTTTTTT. This chain links TRBV2 with TRBJ2-2, with D perhaps TRBD1 or TRBD2 (5 bases each). CDR3 length: 17 residues. The germline V and J ends were trimmed by 0 bases and 0 bases, with 11 bases remaining between them. Germline CDR1 SNHLY, CDR2 FYNNEI.

The chain carries TRBV6-1 and TRBJ2-3; D remains ambiguous. V was shortened by 5 bases and J by 4 bases, with 16 bases between the two germline ends. This CDR3 contains 15 residues. Germline CDR1 MNHNS, CDR2 SASEGT. The CDR3 protein is CASSQLVVPSDTQYF. CDR3 DNA: TGTGCCAGCAGTCAGCTAGTAGTACCCTCAGATACGCAGTATTTT.

This clone showed up just a few times. The chain uses TRBV29-1 and TRBJ2-3; D is undetermined. This CDR3 has 12 amino acids. Between the trimmed V and J ends, which lost 4 bases and 3 bases, there was a span of 8 bases. The germline CDR1 and CDR2 sequences are SQVTM and ANQGSEA. The CDR3 DNA reads as TGCAGCGTTGTAAAGGGTACAGATACGCAGTATTTT. It is translated as CSVVKGTDTQYF.

J is TRBJ2-1 and V is TRBV15, with TRBD1 matching 8 bases. This CDR3 region has 14 residues. Germline V gives CDR1 LNHNV, CDR2 YYDKDF (reference sequence). The V and J ends lost 8 bases and 8 bases, in that order; junction bases with no gene match: 11. CDR3 amino acids: CATCTDRVGDEQFF. DNA of the CDR3: TGTGCCACCTGTACGGACAGGGTTGGCGATGAGCAGTTCTTC.

This clone was counted a few times. In the same sample, other DNA sequences code for this CDR3. The chain couples TRBV30 to TRBJ1-5; D may be TRBD1 (5 bases). Deletions cut 2 bases from V and 2 bases from J, with 7 bases between. Germline-derived CDR1 and CDR2 are GTSNPN and SVGIG (reference sequence). The CDR3 is 13 residues long. CDR3 sequence (DNA): TGTGCCTGGAGTCAACAGGGCAATCAGCCCCAGCATTTT. Residues: CAWSQQGNQPQHF.

The chain uses TRBV30 and TRBJ2-1; D uncertain. The CDR3 totals 13 residues. The germline CDR1 and CDR2 sequences are GTSNPN and SVGIG (reference sequence). The germline V and J ends were trimmed by 2 bases and 9 bases, with 14 bases remaining between them. For the CDR3, the DNA is TGTGCCTGGAGTCTCCCGGCGAGAGGTGAGCAGTTCTTC. Translating it yields CAWSLPARGEQFF.

The rearrangement uses TRBV10-3 and TRBJ2-7; 8 bases map to TRBD2. This CDR3 comprises 13 residues. Germline trimming cut 3 bases from V and 6 bases from J; bases unmatched to any gene: 4. Germline CDR1 is ENHRY and CDR2 is SYGVKD. The CDR3 reads CAISDSGGREQYF. The CDR3 DNA reads as TGTGCCATCAGTGATTCGGGGGGGCGCGAGCAGTACTTC.

The rearrangement joins TRBV25-1 to TRBJ1-1; no clear D gene. CDR1 is MGHDK and CDR2 is SYGVNS in the germline V gene. V lost 5 bases, J lost 1 base, and 8 bases lay in between. The CDR3 has 13 residues. The CDR3 DNA reads as TGTGCCAGCAGTAGGACCTCGAACACTGAAGCTTTCTTT. Translation gives CASSRTSNTEAFF.

The chain employs TRBV7-2 and TRBJ2-5, with D uncertain. Germline lookup yields CDR1 SGHTA and CDR2 FQGNSA. CDR3 length equals 13 residues. Trimming took 6 bases from V and 5 from J, leaving 13 bases between them. The DNA of the CDR3 is TGTGCCAGCAGTATTTCCCGTACGGAGACCCAGTACTTC. Protein sequence: CASSISRTETQYF.

The gene calls are TRBV18 and TRBJ1-3; D is possibly TRBD1 (5 bases). There are 16 residues in the CDR3. The V gene's germline CDR1 is KGHSH and CDR2 LQKENI. V lost 3 bases to trimming and J lost 2 bases, with 14 bases between them. The CDR3 loop is CASSPARGNTGNTIYF. CDR3 bases: TGTGCCAGCTCACCCGCACGGGGGAACACTGGAAACACCATATATTTT.

This sequence joins TRBV5-1 and TRBJ2-7; 7 nucleotides align to TRBD2. The CDR3 is 12 amino acids. The germline V gene encodes CDR1 SGHRS and CDR2 YFSETQ. V was clipped by 3 bases and J by 6 bases; unmatched bases: 3. The CDR3 region has the DNA TGCGCCAGCAGCTCGGGGGGTTCCGAGCAGTACTTC. This translates into CASSSGGSEQYF.